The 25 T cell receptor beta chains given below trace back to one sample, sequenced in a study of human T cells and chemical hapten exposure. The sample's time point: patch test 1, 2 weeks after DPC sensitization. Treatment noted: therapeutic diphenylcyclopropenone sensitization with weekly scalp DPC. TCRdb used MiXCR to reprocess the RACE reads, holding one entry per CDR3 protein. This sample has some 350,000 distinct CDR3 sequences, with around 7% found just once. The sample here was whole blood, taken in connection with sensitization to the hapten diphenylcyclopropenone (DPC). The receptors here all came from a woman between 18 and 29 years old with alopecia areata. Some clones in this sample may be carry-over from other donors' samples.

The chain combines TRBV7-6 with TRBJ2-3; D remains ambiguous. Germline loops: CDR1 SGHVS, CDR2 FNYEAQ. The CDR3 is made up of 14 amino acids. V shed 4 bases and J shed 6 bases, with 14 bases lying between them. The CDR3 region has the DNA TGTGCCAGCAGCTCAGACCTGGCCGGGGATACGCAGTATTTT. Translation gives CASSSDLAGDTQYF.

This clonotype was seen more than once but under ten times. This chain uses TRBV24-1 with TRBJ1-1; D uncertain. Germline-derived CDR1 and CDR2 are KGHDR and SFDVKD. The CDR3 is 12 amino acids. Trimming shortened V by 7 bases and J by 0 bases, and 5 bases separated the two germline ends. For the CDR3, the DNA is TGTGCCACCAGCGGAGTGAACACTGAAGCTTTCTTT. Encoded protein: CATSGVNTEAFF.

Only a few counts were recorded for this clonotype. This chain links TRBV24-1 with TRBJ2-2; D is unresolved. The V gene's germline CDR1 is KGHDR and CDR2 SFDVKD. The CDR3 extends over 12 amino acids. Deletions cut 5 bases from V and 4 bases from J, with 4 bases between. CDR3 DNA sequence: TGTGCCACCAGTGTAATCACCGGGGAGCTGTTTTTT. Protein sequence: CATSVITGELFF.

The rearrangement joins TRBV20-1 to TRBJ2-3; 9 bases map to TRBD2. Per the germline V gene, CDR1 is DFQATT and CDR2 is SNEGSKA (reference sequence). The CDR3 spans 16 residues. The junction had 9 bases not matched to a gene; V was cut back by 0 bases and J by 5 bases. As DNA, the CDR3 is TGCAGTGCTAGAGATCTAAGCGGGGGGAGGAGAGATACGCAGTATTTT. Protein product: CSARDLSGGRRDTQYF.

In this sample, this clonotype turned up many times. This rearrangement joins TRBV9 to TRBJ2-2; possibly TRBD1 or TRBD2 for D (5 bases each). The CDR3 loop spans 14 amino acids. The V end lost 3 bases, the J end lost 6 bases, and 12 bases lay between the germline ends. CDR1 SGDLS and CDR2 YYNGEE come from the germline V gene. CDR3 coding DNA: TGTGCCAGCAGCGGGGACGGCCCGCCCGGGGAGCTGTTTTTT. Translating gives CASSGDGPPGELFF.

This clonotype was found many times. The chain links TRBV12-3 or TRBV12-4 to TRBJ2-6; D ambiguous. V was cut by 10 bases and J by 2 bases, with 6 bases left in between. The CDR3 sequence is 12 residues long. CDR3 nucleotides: TGTGCCACTTCGCCTGGGGCCAACGTCCTGACTTTC. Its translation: CATSPGANVLTF.

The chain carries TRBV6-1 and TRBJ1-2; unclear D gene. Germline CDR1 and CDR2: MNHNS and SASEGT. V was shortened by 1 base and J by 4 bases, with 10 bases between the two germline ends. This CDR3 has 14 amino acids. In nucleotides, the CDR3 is TGTGCCAGCAGTGAAGGTCTCATACTCTATGGCTACACCTTC. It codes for CASSEGLILYGYTF.

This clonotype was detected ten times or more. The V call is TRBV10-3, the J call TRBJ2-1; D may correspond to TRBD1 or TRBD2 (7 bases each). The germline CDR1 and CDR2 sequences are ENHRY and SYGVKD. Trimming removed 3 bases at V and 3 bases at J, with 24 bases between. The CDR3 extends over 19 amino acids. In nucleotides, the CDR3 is TGTGCCATCAGTGATAGTGGCAGGGGAGGGGGCCTCGGCTACAATGAGCAGTTCTTC. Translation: CAISDSGRGGGLGYNEQFF.

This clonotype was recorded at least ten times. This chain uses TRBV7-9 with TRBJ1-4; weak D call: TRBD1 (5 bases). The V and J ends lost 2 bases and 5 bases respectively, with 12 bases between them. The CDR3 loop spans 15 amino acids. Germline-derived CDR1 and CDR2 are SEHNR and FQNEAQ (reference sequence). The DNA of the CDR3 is TGTGCCAGCAGCTTACGTGGCCAGGGAAATGAAAAACTGTTTTTT. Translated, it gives CASSLRGQGNEKLFF.

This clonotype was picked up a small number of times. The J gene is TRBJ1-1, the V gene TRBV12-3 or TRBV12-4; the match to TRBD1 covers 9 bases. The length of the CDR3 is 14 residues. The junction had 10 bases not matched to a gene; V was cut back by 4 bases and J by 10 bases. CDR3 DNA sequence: TGTGCCAGCAGTTCCGGGACAGGGCTTATCCGAGCTTTCTTT. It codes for CASSSGTGLIRAFF.

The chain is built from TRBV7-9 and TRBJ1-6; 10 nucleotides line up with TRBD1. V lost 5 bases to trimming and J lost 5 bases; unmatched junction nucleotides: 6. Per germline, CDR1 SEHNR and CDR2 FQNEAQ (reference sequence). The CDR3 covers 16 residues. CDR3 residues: CASSPLGQGDNSPLHF. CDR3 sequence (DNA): TGTGCCAGCAGCCCCCTTGGACAGGGGGATAATTCACCCCTCCACTTT.

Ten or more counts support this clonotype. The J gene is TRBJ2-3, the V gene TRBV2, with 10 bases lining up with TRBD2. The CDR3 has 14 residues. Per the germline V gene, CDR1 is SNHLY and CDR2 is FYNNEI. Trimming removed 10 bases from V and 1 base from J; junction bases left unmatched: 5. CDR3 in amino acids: CATRGLAGTDTQYF. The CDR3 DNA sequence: TGTGCCACCAGAGGACTAGCGGGCACAGATACGCAGTATTTT.

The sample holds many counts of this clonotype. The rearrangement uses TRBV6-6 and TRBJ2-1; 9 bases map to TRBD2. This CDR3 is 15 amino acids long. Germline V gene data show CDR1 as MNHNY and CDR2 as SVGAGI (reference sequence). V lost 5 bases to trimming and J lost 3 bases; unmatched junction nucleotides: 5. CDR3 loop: CASSDYSGGYNEQFF. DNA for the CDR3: TGTGCCAGCAGTGATTATAGCGGGGGCTACAATGAGCAGTTCTTC.

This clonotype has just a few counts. This CDR3 is CASSPGEDSPLHF. DNA for the CDR3: TGTGCCAGCAGCCCCGGTGAGGATTCACCCCTCCACTTT. V is TRBV7-3 and J is TRBJ1-6; the D is unclear. Per germline, CDR1 SGHTA and CDR2 FQGTGA. V shed 5 bases and J shed 8 bases, with 10 bases lying between them. The CDR3 consists of 13 residues.

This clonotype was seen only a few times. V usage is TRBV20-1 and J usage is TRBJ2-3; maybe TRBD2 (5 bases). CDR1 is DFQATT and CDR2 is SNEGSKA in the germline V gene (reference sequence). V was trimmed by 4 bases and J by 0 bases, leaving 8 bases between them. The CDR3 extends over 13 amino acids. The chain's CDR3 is CSANGESTDTQYF. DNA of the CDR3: TGCAGTGCTAACGGGGAGAGCACAGATACGCAGTATTTT.

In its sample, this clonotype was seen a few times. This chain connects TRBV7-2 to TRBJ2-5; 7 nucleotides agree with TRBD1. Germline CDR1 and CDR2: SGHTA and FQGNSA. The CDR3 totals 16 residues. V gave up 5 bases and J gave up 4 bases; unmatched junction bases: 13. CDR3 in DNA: TGTGCCAGCAGCCCCAGAGCAGGGGGTTCGCTAGAGACCCAGTACTTC. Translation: CASSPRAGGSLETQYF.

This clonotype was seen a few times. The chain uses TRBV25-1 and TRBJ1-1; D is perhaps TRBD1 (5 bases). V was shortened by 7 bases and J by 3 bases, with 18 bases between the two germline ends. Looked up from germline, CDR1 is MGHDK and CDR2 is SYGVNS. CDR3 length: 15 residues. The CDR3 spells CASTSSARGDTEAFF. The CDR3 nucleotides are TGTGCCAGCACCTCATCGGCCAGAGGGGACACTGAAGCTTTCTTT.

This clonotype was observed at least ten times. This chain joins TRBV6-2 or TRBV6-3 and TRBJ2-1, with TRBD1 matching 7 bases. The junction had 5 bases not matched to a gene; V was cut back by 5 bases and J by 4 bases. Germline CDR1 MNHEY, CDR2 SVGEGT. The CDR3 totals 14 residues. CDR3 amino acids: CASSHRQGYNEQFF. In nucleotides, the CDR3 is TGTGCCAGCAGTCACCGACAGGGATACAATGAGCAGTTCTTC.

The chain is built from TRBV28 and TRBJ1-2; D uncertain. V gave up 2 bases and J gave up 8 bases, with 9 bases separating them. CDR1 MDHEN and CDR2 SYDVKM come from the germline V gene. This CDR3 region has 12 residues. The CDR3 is CASSLRMTGYTF. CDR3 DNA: TGTGCCAGCAGTTTAAGGATGACGGGCTACACCTTC.

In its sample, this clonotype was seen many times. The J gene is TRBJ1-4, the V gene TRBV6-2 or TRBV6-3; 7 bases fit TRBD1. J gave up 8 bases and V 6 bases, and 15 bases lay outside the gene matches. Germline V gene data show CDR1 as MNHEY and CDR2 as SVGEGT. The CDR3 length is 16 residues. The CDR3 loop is CASSHYYAQGNEKLFF. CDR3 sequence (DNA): TGTGCCAGCAGCCACTACTACGCACAGGGGAACGAAAAACTGTTTTTT.

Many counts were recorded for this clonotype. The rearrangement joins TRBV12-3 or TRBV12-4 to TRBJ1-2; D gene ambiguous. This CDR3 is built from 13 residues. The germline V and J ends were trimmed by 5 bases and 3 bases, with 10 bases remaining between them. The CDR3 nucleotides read TGTGCCAGCAGTCCCGGGGTCCACTATGGCTACACCTTC. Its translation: CASSPGVHYGYTF.

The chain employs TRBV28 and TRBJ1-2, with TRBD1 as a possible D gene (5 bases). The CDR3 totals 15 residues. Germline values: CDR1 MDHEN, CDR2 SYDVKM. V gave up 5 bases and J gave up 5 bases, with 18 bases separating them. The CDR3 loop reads CASSIAGLEGYGYTF. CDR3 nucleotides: TGTGCCAGCAGTATCGCCGGGCTGGAGGGGTATGGCTACACCTTC.

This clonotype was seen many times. The CDR3 loop reads CASHTRGDQPQHF. The DNA for the CDR3 is TGTGCCAGCCACACGCGCGGGGATCAGCCCCAGCATTTT. This chain links TRBV6-2 or TRBV6-3 with TRBJ1-5; D call uncertain. CDR3 length equals 13 residues. CDR1 and CDR2 (germline): MNHEY, SVGEGT. The V end was cut by 8 bases, the J end by 5 bases, with 13 bases between.

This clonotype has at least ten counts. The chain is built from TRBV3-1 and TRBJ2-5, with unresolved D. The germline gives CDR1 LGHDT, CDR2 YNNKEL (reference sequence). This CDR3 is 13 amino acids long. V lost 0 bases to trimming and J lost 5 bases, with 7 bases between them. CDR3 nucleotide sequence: TGTGCCAGCAGCCAAGATTGGAGCGAGACCCAGTACTTC. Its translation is CASSQDWSETQYF.

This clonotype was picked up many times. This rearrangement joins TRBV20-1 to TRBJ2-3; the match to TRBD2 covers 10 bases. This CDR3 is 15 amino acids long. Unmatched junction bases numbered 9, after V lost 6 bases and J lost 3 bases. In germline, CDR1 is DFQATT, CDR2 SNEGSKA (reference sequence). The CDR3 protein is CSADTSGEGTDTQYF. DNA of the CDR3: TGCAGTGCCGATACTAGCGGGGAGGGAACAGATACGCAGTATTTT.